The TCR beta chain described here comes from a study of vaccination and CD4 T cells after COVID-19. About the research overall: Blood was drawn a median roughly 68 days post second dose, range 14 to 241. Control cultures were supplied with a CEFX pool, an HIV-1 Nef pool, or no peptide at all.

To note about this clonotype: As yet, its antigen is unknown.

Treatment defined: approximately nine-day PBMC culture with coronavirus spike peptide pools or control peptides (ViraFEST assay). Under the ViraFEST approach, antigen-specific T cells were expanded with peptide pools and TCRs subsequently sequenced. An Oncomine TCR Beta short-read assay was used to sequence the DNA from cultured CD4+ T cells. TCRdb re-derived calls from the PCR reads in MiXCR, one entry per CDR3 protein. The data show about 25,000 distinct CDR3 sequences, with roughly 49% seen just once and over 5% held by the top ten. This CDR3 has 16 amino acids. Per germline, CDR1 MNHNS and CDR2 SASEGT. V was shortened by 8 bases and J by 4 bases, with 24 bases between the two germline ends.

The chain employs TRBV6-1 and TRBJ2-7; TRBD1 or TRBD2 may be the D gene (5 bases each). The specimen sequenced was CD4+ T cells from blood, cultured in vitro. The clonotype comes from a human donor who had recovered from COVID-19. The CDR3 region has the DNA TGTGCCAGCGCCCTGCCAGGTGGGGGAATGGTATACGAGCAGTACTTC. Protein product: CASALPGGGMVYEQYF.